Shown below are 10 T cell receptor beta chains from a single sample sequenced in a study of T cells expressing NK-cell markers. TCRdb reanalyzed the 5' RACE reads and collapses them to one entry per CDR3 protein, without DNA. The table lists about 550,000 distinct CDR3 sequences, with roughly 3.6% in the top ten. The sequencing sample was made of blood T cells: a sorted CD56 or NKG2C T cell subset, CD4+ or CD8+ T cells, or bulk PBMC T cells (not recorded which). The origin of the receptors is a man between 18 and 29 years old in good health.

The V gene is TRBV15, the J gene TRBJ2-5; the TRBD1 assignment by TCRdb is unverifiable without DNA. Germline V lookup: CDR1 LNHNV, CDR2 YYDKDF (reference sequence). This CDR3 contains 14 residues. The CDR3 sequence is CATTRDRAQETQYF.

The V and J genes are TRBV4-3 and TRBJ2-3. Germline V gene sequence: CDR1 LGHNA, CDR2 YSLEER. The CDR3 is 13 amino acids. This CDR3 reads CASSQDIGPTQYF.

This chain connects TRBV7-9 to TRBJ2-1. The CDR3 runs to 15 residues. CDR1 and CDR2 (germline): SEHNR, FQNEAQ (reference sequence). CDR3: CASSLETVIYNEQFF.

The gene calls are TRBV20-1 and TRBJ2-5; TCRdb indicates TRBD1, and absent DNA this call remains unverified. This CDR3 contains 14 residues. In germline, CDR1 is DFQATT, CDR2 SNEGSKA (reference sequence). CDR3 region: CSAKIGQAKETQYF.

The V gene is TRBV20-1, the J gene TRBJ1-1; with no DNA, the TCRdb D assignment of TRBD1 cannot be verified. There are 14 residues in the CDR3. CDR1 is DFQATT and CDR2 is SNEGSKA in the germline V gene (reference sequence). CDR3 protein: CSVLNNGGVTEAFF.

The rearrangement uses TRBV7-8 and TRBJ1-4. CDR1 and CDR2 from the germline V gene are SGHVS and FQNEAQ. The CDR3 has 16 residues. CDR3 sequence: CASSPLAGTTNEKLFF.

V usage is TRBV28 and J usage is TRBJ2-3; TCRdb returns TRBD1, unconfirmable since there is no DNA. The germline V gene encodes CDR1 MDHEN and CDR2 SYDVKM. This CDR3 has 16 residues. The CDR3 spells CASSSDWGTITDTQYF.

The chain combines TRBV20-1 with TRBJ2-3; checking the TCRdb D call of TRBD2 is not possible without DNA. CDR3 length equals 17 residues. The germline V gene encodes CDR1 DFQATT and CDR2 SNEGSKA (reference sequence). The CDR3: CSARDLELADSTDTQYF.

The chain uses TRBV12-3 or TRBV12-4 and TRBJ1-5; TCRdb's assignment of TRBD1 cannot be checked, as there is no DNA. The CDR3 spans 14 residues. CDR3 loop: CASSIRDSQQPQHF.

The rearrangement joins TRBV3-1 to TRBJ2-1; there is no DNA to check the TCRdb D call of TRBD2. The germline gives CDR1 LGHDT, CDR2 YNNKEL (reference sequence). The CDR3 is 17 residues long. The CDR3 loop is CASSPRGSGRNTDEQFF.